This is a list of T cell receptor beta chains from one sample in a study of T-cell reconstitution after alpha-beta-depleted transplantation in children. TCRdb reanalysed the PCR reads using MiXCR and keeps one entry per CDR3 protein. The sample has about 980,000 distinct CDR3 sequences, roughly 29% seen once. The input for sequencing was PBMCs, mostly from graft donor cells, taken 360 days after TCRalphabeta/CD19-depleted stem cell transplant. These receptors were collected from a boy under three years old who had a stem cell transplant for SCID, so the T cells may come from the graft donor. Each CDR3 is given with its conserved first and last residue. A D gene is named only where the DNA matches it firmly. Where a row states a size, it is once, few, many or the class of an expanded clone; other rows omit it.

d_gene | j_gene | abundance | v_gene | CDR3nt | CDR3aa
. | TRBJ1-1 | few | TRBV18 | TGTGCCAGCTCACCTGACGGACCGAACACTGAAGCTTTCTTT | CASSPDGPNTEAFF
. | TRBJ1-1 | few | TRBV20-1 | TGCAGTGCTAGTGGCGGGCCCTTTGGGACTGAAGCTTTCTTT | CSASGGPFGTEAFF
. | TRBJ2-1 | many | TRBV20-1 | TGCAGTGCTAGAGCCCCGACCTACAATGAGCAGTTCTTC | CSARAPTYNEQFF
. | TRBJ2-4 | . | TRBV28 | TGTGCCAGCAGTTTATCATTAGGTGCCAAAAACATTCAGTACTTC | CASSLSLGAKNIQYF
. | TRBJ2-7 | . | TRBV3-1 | TGTGCCAGCAGCCAAGATGGACACCCCGGGGACGAGCAGTACTTC | CASSQDGHPGDEQYF
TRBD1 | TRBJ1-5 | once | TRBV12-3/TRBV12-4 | TGTGCCAGCAGCCCGGGACAGGGTGTTTTAGGGCAGCCCCAGCATTTT | CASSPGQGVLGQPQHF
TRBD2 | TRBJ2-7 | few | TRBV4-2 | TGTGCCAGCAGCCAAGGCGGGGGGGCGTCCTACGAGCAGTACTTC | CASSQGGGASYEQYF
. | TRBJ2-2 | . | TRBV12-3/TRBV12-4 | TGTGCCAGCAGTTTTATACGTAACACCGGGGAGCTGTTTTTT | CASSFIRNTGELFF
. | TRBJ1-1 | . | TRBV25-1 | TGTGCCAGCAGTGAGGCAGGGAGGGTGGGTGAAGCTTTCTTT | CASSEAGRVGEAFF
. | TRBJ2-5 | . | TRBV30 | TGTGCCTGGAGTCCGGGAGAGACCCAGTACTTC | CAWSPGETQYF
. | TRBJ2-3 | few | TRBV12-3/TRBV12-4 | TGTGCCAGCAGTCTAGGGGGAGAGATCACAGATACGCAGTATTTT | CASSLGGEITDTQYF
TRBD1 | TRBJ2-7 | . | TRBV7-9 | TGTGCCAGCAGCCGAAAGGGACAGGCCGGCGGTCCCTACGAGCAGTACTTC | CASSRKGQAGGPYEQYF
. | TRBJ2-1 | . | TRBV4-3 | TGCGCCAGCAGCCAAGATCGGGCTAGCGCTTACAATGAGCAGTTCTTC | CASSQDRASAYNEQFF
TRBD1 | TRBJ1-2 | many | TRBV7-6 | TGTGCCAGCAGCTTAGGGGGGACAGGGACGGGCTATGGCTACACCTTC | CASSLGGTGTGYGYTF
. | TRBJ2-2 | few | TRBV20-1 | TGCAGTGCTAGAGATAGAGACAACGGGGGTAACACCGGGGAGCTGTTTTTT | CSARDRDNGGNTGELFF
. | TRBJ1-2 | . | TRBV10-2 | TGCGCCAGCAGTGAGCCGGGGGTCGTCTATGGCTACACCTTC | CASSEPGVVYGYTF
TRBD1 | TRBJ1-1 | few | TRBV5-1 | TGCGCCAGCAGCTTGGAGCTATACAGGGGGCCGAACACTGAAGCTTTCTTT | CASSLELYRGPNTEAFF